Listed below are T cell receptor beta chains from one sample, sequenced in a study of shared clonotypes between healthy human individuals. Libraries were prepared by immunoSEQ multiplex PCR; TCRdb keeps only in-frame clonotypes and omits some of them. The sample contains roughly 1,000,000 clones, approximately 80% of which appear only once. The sample comprised memory CD4+ T cells from PBMCs. These receptors originate from a man aged 18 to 30 in good health. Some clones in this sample may be carry-over from other donors' samples. The CDR3 runs from the conserved cysteine through the conserved F or W. D genes are given only for firm matches. The size field is filled for only some rows; it gives once, few, many or a size class.

CDR3aa: CASSQIPSQGDQPQHF
CDR3nt: TGTGCCAGCAGCCAAATTCCCTCCCAAGGGGATCAGCCCCAGCATTTT
j_gene: TRBJ1-5
d_gene: NA
abundance: NA
v_gene: TRBV4-2

CDR3aa: CASSTGTSGSYEQYF
CDR3nt: TGTGCCAGTAGTACGGGGACTAGCGGGAGTTACGAGCAGTACTTC
j_gene: TRBJ2-7
d_gene: TRBD2
abundance: NA
v_gene: TRBV19

CDR3aa: CASSYFGQDGYTF
CDR3nt: TGTGCCAGCAGTTACTTCGGGCAGGATGGCTACACCTTC
j_gene: TRBJ1-2
d_gene: NA
abundance: NA
v_gene: TRBV6-5

CDR3aa: CAWSVDHNYGYTF
CDR3nt: TGTGCCTGGAGTGTCGACCATAACTATGGCTACACCTTC
j_gene: TRBJ1-2
d_gene: NA
abundance: NA
v_gene: TRBV30

CDR3aa: CASSTLAGETYEQYF
CDR3nt: TGTGCCAGCAGCACCCTAGCGGGTGAAACCTACGAGCAGTACTTC
j_gene: TRBJ2-7
d_gene: TRBD2
abundance: NA
v_gene: TRBV7-2

CDR3aa: CASPASSGRVNEQFF
CDR3nt: TGTGCCAGCCCAGCGAGTAGCGGGAGAGTAAATGAGCAGTTCTTC
j_gene: TRBJ2-1
d_gene: TRBD2
abundance: NA
v_gene: TRBV2

CDR3aa: CASRGADSWGTQYF
CDR3nt: TGTGCCAGCAGGGGGGCGGACTCATGGGGGACCCAGTACTTC
j_gene: TRBJ2-5
d_gene: NA
abundance: NA
v_gene: TRBV28

CDR3aa: CASSWSTGDTQYF
CDR3nt: TGTGCCAGCAGCTGGTCGACAGGAGATACGCAGTATTTT
j_gene: TRBJ2-3
d_gene: NA
abundance: once
v_gene: TRBV7-9

CDR3aa: CASSLYAGTSGIAKNIQYF
CDR3nt: TGTGCCAGCAGTTTATATGCCGGGACTAGCGGTATAGCCAAAAACATTCAGTACTTC
j_gene: TRBJ2-4
d_gene: TRBD2
abundance: NA
v_gene: TRBV28

CDR3aa: CASSLTEGTQYF
CDR3nt: TGTGCCAGCAGCTTAACCGAGGGGACCCAGTACTTC
j_gene: TRBJ2-5
d_gene: NA
abundance: NA
v_gene: TRBV7-3

CDR3aa: CASSQDPTTSMNTEAFF
CDR3nt: TGCGCCAGCAGCCAAGATCCCACGACAAGCATGAACACTGAAGCTTTCTTT
j_gene: TRBJ1-1
d_gene: NA
abundance: few
v_gene: TRBV4-1

CDR3aa: CASSLRDRGEQYF
CDR3nt: TGCGCCAGCAGCTTGCGGGACCGCGGCGAGCAGTACTTC
j_gene: TRBJ2-7
d_gene: NA
abundance: few
v_gene: TRBV5-1

CDR3aa: CASSGEETQYF
CDR3nt: TGTGCCAGCAGTGGGGAAGAGACCCAGTACTTC
j_gene: TRBJ2-5
d_gene: NA
abundance: NA
v_gene: TRBV2

CDR3aa: CASKLALEEETQYF
CDR3nt: TGCGCCAGCAAACTTGCACTGGAGGAAGAGACCCAGTACTTC
j_gene: TRBJ2-5
d_gene: NA
abundance: NA
v_gene: TRBV4-3

CDR3aa: CATSRGAQTGTRSGANVLTF
CDR3nt: TGTGCCACCAGCAGAGGAGCGCAGACAGGGACCCGCTCTGGGGCCAACGTCCTGACTTTC
j_gene: TRBJ2-6
d_gene: TRBD1
abundance: NA
v_gene: TRBV15

CDR3aa: CASRTEGGGNTIYF
CDR3nt: TGTGCCAGCAGGACGGAGGGGGGAGGAAACACCATATATTTT
j_gene: TRBJ1-3
d_gene: NA
abundance: NA
v_gene: TRBV7-9

CDR3aa: CASSPAGTSGRTQYF
CDR3nt: TGTGCCAGCTCACCTGCCGGGACTAGCGGGAGGACCCAGTACTTC
j_gene: TRBJ2-5
d_gene: TRBD2
abundance: NA
v_gene: TRBV18

CDR3aa: CATTGGPNYGYTF
CDR3nt: TGCGCCACCACGGGCGGGCCCAACTATGGCTACACCTTC
j_gene: TRBJ1-2
d_gene: NA
abundance: NA
v_gene: TRBV23-1

CDR3aa: CASSLTGGNTEAFF
CDR3nt: TGTGCCAGCAGCCTGACAGGGGGCAACACTGAAGCTTTCTTT
j_gene: TRBJ1-1
d_gene: TRBD1
abundance: many
v_gene: TRBV6-1

CDR3aa: CASSLGASGSYDTQYF
CDR3nt: TGCGCCAGCAGCTTGGGGGCTAGCGGGAGCTACGATACGCAGTATTTT
j_gene: TRBJ2-3
d_gene: TRBD2
abundance: NA
v_gene: TRBV5-1

CDR3aa: CASSQSPSYGYTF
CDR3nt: TGCGCCAGCAGTCAGTCTCCTAGCTATGGCTACACCTTC
j_gene: TRBJ1-2
d_gene: NA
abundance: NA
v_gene: TRBV5-1

CDR3aa: CASSQVPLAGALGETQYF
CDR3nt: TGTGCCAGCAGCCAAGTCCCTCTAGCGGGAGCTCTTGGGGAGACCCAGTACTTC
j_gene: TRBJ2-5
d_gene: TRBD2
abundance: NA
v_gene: TRBV4-2

CDR3aa: CASSLDTNTGELFF
CDR3nt: TGTGCCAGCAGTCTGGACACGAACACCGGGGAGCTGTTTTTT
j_gene: TRBJ2-2
d_gene: NA
abundance: NA
v_gene: TRBV27

CDR3aa: CASSSRTGGQPQHF
CDR3nt: TGTGCCAGCAGCTCCAGGACAGGGGGTCAGCCCCAGCATTTT
j_gene: TRBJ1-5
d_gene: TRBD1
abundance: NA
v_gene: TRBV28

CDR3aa: CASSQSNSAYEQYF
CDR3nt: TGCGCCAGCAGCCAATCGAACAGCGCCTACGAGCAGTACTTC
j_gene: TRBJ2-7
d_gene: NA
abundance: NA
v_gene: TRBV4-3

CDR3aa: CASSPMTSSTLPEQYF
CDR3nt: TGTGCCAGCAGTCCAATGACTAGTAGTACGTTACCCGAGCAGTACTTC
j_gene: TRBJ2-7
d_gene: NA
abundance: once
v_gene: TRBV27

CDR3aa: CASSLDLASGSYEQYF
CDR3nt: TGTGCCAGCAGCTTAGATTTGGCTAGCGGGAGTTACGAGCAGTACTTC
j_gene: TRBJ2-7
d_gene: TRBD2
abundance: NA
v_gene: TRBV7-2

CDR3aa: CASQYPGPTNEQFF
CDR3nt: TGTGCCAGCCAATATCCGGGACCGACCAATGAGCAGTTCTTC
j_gene: TRBJ2-1
d_gene: NA
abundance: NA
v_gene: TRBV28

CDR3aa: CASSQGQGGTGELFF
CDR3nt: TGTGCCAGCAGCCAGGGACAGGGAGGCACCGGGGAGCTGTTTTTT
j_gene: TRBJ2-2
d_gene: TRBD1
abundance: NA
v_gene: TRBV11-3

CDR3aa: CASSLRVASGDTQYF
CDR3nt: TGCGCCAGCAGCTTGAGGGTTGCGTCGGGAGATACGCAGTATTTT
j_gene: TRBJ2-3
d_gene: NA
abundance: few
v_gene: TRBV5-1

CDR3aa: CASTPEANTEAFF
CDR3nt: TGTGCCAGCACCCCCGAGGCGAACACTGAAGCTTTCTTT
j_gene: TRBJ1-1
d_gene: NA
abundance: NA
v_gene: TRBV6-5

CDR3aa: CASSYYREVNEQFF
CDR3nt: TGTGCCAGCAGCTACTACAGGGAAGTCAATGAGCAGTTCTTC
j_gene: TRBJ2-1
d_gene: NA
abundance: NA
v_gene: TRBV2

CDR3aa: CSADRQGDGYTF
CDR3nt: TGCAGCGCCGACCGACAGGGCGATGGCTACACCTTC
j_gene: TRBJ1-2
d_gene: TRBD1
abundance: many
v_gene: TRBV29-1

CDR3aa: CASPPSGELFF
CDR3nt: TGTGCCAGCCCCCCCAGCGGGGAGCTGTTTTTT
j_gene: TRBJ2-2
d_gene: NA
abundance: NA
v_gene: TRBV7-9

CDR3aa: CASSQVGQETQYF
CDR3nt: TGTGCCAGCAGTCAGGTGGGACAAGAGACCCAGTACTTC
j_gene: TRBJ2-5
d_gene: NA
abundance: NA
v_gene: TRBV28

CDR3aa: CASSFAGRGTDTQYF
CDR3nt: TGTGCCAGCAGCTTTGCGGGACGGGGCACAGATACGCAGTATTTT
j_gene: TRBJ2-3
d_gene: NA
abundance: NA
v_gene: TRBV11-2

CDR3aa: CASSLARGTGSSYEQYF
CDR3nt: TGTGCCAGCAGCTTAGCCCGGGGGACAGGGAGCTCCTACGAGCAGTACTTC
j_gene: TRBJ2-7
d_gene: TRBD1
abundance: once
v_gene: TRBV7-2